These 10 T cell receptor beta chains share one sample of origin, sequenced in a study of regulatory T cells in long-lasting Graves disease. As to time point: newly diagnosed GD, antithyroid drugs for less than 3 months. Following extraction of RNA from PBMCs, that RNA was used to make the TCR library. Building of the TCR beta libraries involved iRepertoire HTBI primers and Arm-PCR of CDR3 regions. MiXCR was run by TCRdb on the multiplex PCR reads, yielding one entry per CDR3 protein. The repertoire holds 450,000 to 650,000 distinct CDR3 sequences, with roughly 15% as singletons. A further study also used this sample, focusing on T cells in Graves' hyperthyroidism and ophthalmopathy.

The material sequenced was peripheral blood mononuclear cells (PBMCs), taken at new diagnosis, from a patient treated with antithyroid drugs. The receptors were sampled from a woman aged 40 to 65 with Graves disease.

The table lists this clonotype with many counts. This chain links TRBV30 with TRBJ1-1; weak D call: TRBD1 (5 bases). With 4 bases removed from V and 8 bases from J, the gap between germline ends came to 11 bases. Germline loops: CDR1 GTSNPN, CDR2 SVGIG (reference sequence). The CDR3 extends over 11 amino acids. The DNA for the CDR3 is TGTGCCTGGAAGTCGACAGCGGAAGCTTTCTTT. This sequence encodes CAWKSTAEAFF.

This clonotype was recorded once. The DNA of the CDR3 is TGTGCCACCAGCAGAGAAGGGGGACCCACAGATACGCAGTATTTT. This encodes CATSREGGPTDTQYF. The V call is TRBV15, the J call TRBJ2-3; possibly TRBD1 for D (6 bases). V lost 0 bases, J lost 2 bases, and 9 bases lay in between. The germline V gene encodes CDR1 LNHNV and CDR2 YYDKDF (reference sequence). The CDR3 runs to 15 residues.

The CDR3 sequence is CASQSNEKLFF. CDR3 nucleotide sequence: TGTGCCAGCCAGTCTAATGAAAAACTGTTTTTT. The chain employs TRBV25-1 and TRBJ1-4; D gene uncertain. CDR1 MGHDK and CDR2 SYGVNS come from the germline V gene. V lost 8 bases and J 3 bases, leaving 4 bases between the germline ends. CDR3 length equals 11 residues.

This clonotype appeared many times. The chain uses TRBV12-3 or TRBV12-4 and TRBJ1-2; D is uncertain. Trimming shortened V by 4 bases and J by 0 bases, and 6 bases separated the two germline ends. This CDR3 is built from 13 residues. CDR3 region: CASSYGTNYGYTF. The CDR3 DNA is TGTGCCAGCAGTTACGGCACTAACTATGGCTACACCTTC.

Concerning this clonotype: A single base is all that separates this from a far larger clone, so a read error is likely. The chain has TRBV7-2 and TRBJ2-3, with TRBD2 matching 11 bases. V gave up 5 bases and J gave up 6 bases; unmatched junction bases: 4. The CDR3 spans 14 residues. Germline CDR1 is SGHTA and CDR2 is FQGNSA. The CDR3: CASSRASGGDTQYF. CDR3 nucleotides: TGTGCCAGCAGCCGTGCTAGCGGGGGGGATACGCAGTATTTT.

In the case of this clonotype: One junction end disagrees with the germline gene, perhaps due to a read error. The V and J genes are TRBV3-1 and TRBJ1-2; unclear D gene. From germline, CDR1 is LGHDT and CDR2 YNNKEL (reference sequence). The CDR3 covers 13 residues. The CDR3: CASSRLGRRTDIF. The CDR3 bases are TGTGCCAGCAGCCGCCTCGGGCGCAGGACCGACATCTTC.

This clonotype came up many times. V and J are TRBV20-1 and TRBJ2-5; no clear D gene. CDR3 length equals 10 residues. Trimming left V 4 bases short and J 5 bases short, with 5 bases between. CDR1 is DFQATT, CDR2 SNEGSKA, per germline (reference sequence). In DNA form, the CDR3 reads TGCAGTGCTATGTGGGAGACCCAGTACTTC. This codes for CSAMWETQYF.

This clonotype was recorded at least ten times. Relative to the germline gene, one junction end is altered; a read error may explain this. The chain carries TRBV7-2 and TRBJ1-4; D possibly corresponds to TRBD1 (6 bases). The CDR3 totals 15 residues. Germline CDR1 reads SGHTA; CDR2 reads FQGNSA. The CDR3 loop reads CASSLTGTTNEKLFF. CDR3 bases: TGTGCCAGCAGCCTAACCGGGACAACGAATGAAAAACTGTTTTTT.

This clonotype was detected ten times or more. The V gene is TRBV30, the J gene TRBJ1-1; D not certain. The CDR3 loop spans 12 amino acids. The V gene's germline CDR1 is GTSNPN and CDR2 SVGIG (reference sequence). V shed 2 bases and J shed 0 bases, with 4 bases lying between them. CDR3 sequence (DNA): TGTGCCTGGAGTCGAATGAACACTGAAGCTTTCTTT. Its translation is CAWSRMNTEAFF.

In its sample, this clonotype was seen many times. V is TRBV11-2 and J is TRBJ1-3; D possibly corresponds to TRBD1 (5 bases). This CDR3 spans 18 amino acids. The germline V gene has CDR1 SGHAT and CDR2 FQNNGV. Trimming shortened V by 5 bases and J by 1 base, and 21 bases separated the two germline ends. The CDR3 DNA reads as TGTGCCAGCAGCCCGCTGGCAGGGAAGGGTGGATCTGGAAACACCATATATTTT. Its translation is CASSPLAGKGGSGNTIYF.